This TCR beta chain was documented in a study of CD8 T cells in ankylosing spondylitis. This clonotype was counted a few times. What it recognizes is unknown. Study observations and caveats: Those disease-linked clones were CD8+; they were also relatively rare in peripheral blood. From matched ankylosing spondylitis synovial fluid, disease-linked clones were reportedly recovered at significantly enriched levels. Within ankylosing spondylitis blood, a TCR beta motif made up of seven to nine highly homologous variants appeared to be characteristic.

Trimming left V 5 bases short and J 5 bases short, with 17 bases between. Germline loops: CDR1 SEHNR, CDR2 FQNEAQ (reference sequence). The length of the CDR3 is 15 residues. Quantitative 5'-RACE with molecular barcodes was used to make the TCR beta libraries. TCRdb called the 5' RACE reads again in MiXCR, with one record for every CDR3 protein. The sample has 400,000 or so distinct CDR3 sequences, around 26% seen once. The receptor was derived from a male donor with ankylosing spondylitis. The rearrangement joins TRBV7-9 to TRBJ2-3, with D perhaps assigned TRBD1 or TRBD2 (5 bases each). Sequenced sample: blood, either unsorted or a sorted T cell fraction (not recorded which). DNA for the CDR3: TGTGCCAGCAGCCCCCGCCGGTGGGACGGAGATACGCAGTATTTT. Translated: CASSPRRWDGDTQYF.